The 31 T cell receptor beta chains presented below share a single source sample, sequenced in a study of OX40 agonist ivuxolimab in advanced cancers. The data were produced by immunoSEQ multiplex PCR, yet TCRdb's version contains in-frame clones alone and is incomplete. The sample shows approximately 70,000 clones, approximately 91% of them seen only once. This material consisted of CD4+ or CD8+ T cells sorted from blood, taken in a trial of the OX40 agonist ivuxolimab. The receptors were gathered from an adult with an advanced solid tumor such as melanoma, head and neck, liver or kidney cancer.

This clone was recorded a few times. Here the CDR3 reads CASSPPGRGGDQPQHF. CDR3 nucleotides: TGTGCCAGCTCACCACCGGGCAGGGGGGGGGATCAGCCCCAGCATTTT. The chain recombines TRBV18 with TRBJ1-5, with 7 bases identical to TRBD1. Germline-derived CDR1 and CDR2 are KGHSH and LQKENI. The junction had 7 bases not matched to a gene; V was cut back by 0 bases and J by 5 bases. The CDR3 has 16 residues.

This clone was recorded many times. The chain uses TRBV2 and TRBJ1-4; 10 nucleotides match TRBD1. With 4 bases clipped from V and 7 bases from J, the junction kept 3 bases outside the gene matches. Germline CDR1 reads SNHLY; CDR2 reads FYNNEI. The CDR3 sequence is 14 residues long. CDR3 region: CASSVRTGGEKLFF. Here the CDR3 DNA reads TGTGCCAGCAGTGTGAGGACAGGGGGTGAAAAACTGTTTTTT.

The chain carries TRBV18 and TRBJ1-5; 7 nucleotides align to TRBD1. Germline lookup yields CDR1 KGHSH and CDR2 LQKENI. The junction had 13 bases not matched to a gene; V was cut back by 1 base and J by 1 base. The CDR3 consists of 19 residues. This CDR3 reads CASSPRPGGSLNSNQPQHF. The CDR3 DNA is TGTGCCAGCTCACCACGTCCAGGGGGATCATTGAACAGCAATCAGCCCCAGCATTTT. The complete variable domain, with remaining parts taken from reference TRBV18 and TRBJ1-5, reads NAGVMQNPRHLVRRRGQEARLRCSPMKGHSHVYWYRQLPEEGLKFMVYLQKENIIDESGMPKERFSAEFPKEGPSILRIQQVVRGDSAAYFCASSPRPGGSLNSNQPQHFGDGTRLSIL.

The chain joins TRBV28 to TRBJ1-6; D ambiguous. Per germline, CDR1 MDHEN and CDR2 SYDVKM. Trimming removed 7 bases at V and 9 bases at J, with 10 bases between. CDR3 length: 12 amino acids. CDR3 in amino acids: CASIQLGSPLHF. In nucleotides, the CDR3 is TGTGCCAGCATCCAATTAGGTTCACCCCTCCACTTT.

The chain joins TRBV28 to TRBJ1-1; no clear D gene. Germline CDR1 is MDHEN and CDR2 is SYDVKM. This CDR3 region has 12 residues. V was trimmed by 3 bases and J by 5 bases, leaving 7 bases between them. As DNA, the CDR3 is TGTGCCAGCAGTTTGTTGGGTACTGAAGCTTTCTTT. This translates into CASSLLGTEAFF.

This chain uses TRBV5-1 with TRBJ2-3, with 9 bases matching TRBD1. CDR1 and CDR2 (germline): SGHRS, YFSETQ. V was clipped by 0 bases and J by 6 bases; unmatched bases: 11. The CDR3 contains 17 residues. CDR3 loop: CASSLAATGGLSDTQYF. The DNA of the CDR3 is TGCGCCAGCAGCTTGGCCGCCACAGGGGGCTTGTCTGATACGCAGTATTTT.

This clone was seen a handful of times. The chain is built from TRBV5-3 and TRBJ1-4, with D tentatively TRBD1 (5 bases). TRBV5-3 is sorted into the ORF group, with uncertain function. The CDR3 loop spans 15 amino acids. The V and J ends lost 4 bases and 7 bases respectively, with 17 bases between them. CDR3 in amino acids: CARSLEQVGSEKLFF. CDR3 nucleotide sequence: TGTGCCAGAAGCCTCGAACAGGTTGGGAGTGAAAAACTGTTTTTT.

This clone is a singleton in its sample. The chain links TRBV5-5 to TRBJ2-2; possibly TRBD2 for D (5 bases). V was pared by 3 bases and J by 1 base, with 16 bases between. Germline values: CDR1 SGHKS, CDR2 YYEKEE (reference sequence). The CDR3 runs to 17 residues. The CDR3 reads CASSSNPDAGNTGELFF. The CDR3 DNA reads TGTGCCAGCAGCTCAAACCCCGACGCGGGGAACACCGGGGAGCTGTTTTTT.

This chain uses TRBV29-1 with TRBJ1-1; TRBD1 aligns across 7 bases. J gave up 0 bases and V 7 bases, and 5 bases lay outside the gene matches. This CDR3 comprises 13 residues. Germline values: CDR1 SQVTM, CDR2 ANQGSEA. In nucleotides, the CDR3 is TGCAGCGAACAGGGACAGATGAACACTGAAGCTTTCTTT. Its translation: CSEQGQMNTEAFF. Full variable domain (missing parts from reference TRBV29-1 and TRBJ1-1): SAVISQKPSRDICQRGTSLTIQCQVDSQVTMMFWYRQQPGQSLTLIATANQGSEATYESGFVIDKFPISRPNLTFSTLTVSNMSPEDSSIYLCSEQGQMNTEAFFGQGTRLTVV.

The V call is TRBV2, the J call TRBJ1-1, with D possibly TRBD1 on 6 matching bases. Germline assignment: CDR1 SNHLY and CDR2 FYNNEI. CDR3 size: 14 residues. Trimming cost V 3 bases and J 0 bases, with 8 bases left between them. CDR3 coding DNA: TGTGCCAGCAGTGAGCAGGGGATGAACACTGAAGCTTTCTTT. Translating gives CASSEQGMNTEAFF.

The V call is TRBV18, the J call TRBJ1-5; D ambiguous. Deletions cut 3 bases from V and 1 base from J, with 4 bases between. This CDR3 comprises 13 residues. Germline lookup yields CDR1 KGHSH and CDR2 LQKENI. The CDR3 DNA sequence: TGTGCCAGCTCACCTGGGAGCAATCAGCCCCAGCATTTT. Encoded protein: CASSPGSNQPQHF.

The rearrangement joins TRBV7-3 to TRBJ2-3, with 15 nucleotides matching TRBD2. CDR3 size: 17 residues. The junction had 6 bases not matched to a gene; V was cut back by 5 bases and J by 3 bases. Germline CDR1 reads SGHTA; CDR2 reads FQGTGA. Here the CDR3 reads CASSPGLAGGWTDTQYF. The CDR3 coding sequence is TGTGCCAGCAGCCCCGGACTAGCGGGAGGGTGGACAGATACGCAGTATTTT.

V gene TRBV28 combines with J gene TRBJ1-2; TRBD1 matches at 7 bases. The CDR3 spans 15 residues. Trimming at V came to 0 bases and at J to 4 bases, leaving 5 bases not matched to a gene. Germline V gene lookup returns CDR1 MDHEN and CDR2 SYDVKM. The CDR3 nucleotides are TGTGCCAGCAGTTTATGGGCCGACAGGGCCTATGGCTACACCTTC. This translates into CASSLWADRAYGYTF.

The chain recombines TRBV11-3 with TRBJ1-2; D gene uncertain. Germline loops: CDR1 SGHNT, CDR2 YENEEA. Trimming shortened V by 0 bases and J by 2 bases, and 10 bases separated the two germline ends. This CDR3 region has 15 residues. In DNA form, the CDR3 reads TGTGCCAGCAGCTTAGATCACACAGTCAACTATGGCTACACCTTC. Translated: CASSLDHTVNYGYTF.

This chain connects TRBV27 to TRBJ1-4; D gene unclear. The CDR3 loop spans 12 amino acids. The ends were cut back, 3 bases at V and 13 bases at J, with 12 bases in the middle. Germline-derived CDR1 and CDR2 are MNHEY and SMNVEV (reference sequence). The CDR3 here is CASSFIGGPLFF. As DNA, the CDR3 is TGTGCCAGCAGTTTCATAGGAGGACCACTGTTTTTT.

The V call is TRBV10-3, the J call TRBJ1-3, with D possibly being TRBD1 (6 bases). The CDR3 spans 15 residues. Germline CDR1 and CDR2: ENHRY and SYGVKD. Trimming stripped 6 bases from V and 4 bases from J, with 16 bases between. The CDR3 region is CAISPGDKTGNTIYF. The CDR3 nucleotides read TGTGCCATCAGCCCAGGGGACAAAACGGGAAACACCATATATTTT.

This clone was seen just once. CDR3 region: CASSPPGTGNTEAFF. The CDR3 coding sequence is TGTGCCAGCTCACCACCGGGGACAGGGAACACTGAAGCTTTCTTT. The chain is built from TRBV18 and TRBJ1-1, with 8 bases aligning to TRBD1. Trimming removed 0 bases from V and 1 base from J; junction bases left unmatched: 1. In germline, CDR1 is KGHSH, CDR2 LQKENI. The CDR3 sequence is 15 residues long.

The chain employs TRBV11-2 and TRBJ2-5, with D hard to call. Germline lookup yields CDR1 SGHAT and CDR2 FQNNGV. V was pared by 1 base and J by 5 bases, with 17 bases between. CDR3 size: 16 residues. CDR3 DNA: TGTGCCAGCAGCTTAGGGATCACGAAGGGCAGGGAGACCCAGTACTTC. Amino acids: CASSLGITKGRETQYF.

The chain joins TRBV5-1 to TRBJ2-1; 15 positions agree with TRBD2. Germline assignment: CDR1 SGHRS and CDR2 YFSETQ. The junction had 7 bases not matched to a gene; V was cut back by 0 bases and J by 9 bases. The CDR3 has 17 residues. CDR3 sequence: CASSLGGLAGGEGEQFF. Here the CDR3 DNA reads TGCGCCAGCAGCTTGGGAGGACTAGCGGGAGGGGAGGGTGAGCAGTTCTTC.

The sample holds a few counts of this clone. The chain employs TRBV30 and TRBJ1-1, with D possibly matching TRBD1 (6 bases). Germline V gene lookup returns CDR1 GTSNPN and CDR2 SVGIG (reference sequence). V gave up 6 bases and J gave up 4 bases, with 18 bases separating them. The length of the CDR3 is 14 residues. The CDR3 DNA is TGTGCCTGTCATTCAGGGGACTGTCGCACTGAAGCTTTCTTT. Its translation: CACHSGDCRTEAFF.

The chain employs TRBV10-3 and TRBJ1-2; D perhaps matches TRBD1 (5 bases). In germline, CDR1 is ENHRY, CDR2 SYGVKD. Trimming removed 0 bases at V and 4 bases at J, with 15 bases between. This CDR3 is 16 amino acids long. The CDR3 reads CAISESGGPGVYGYTF. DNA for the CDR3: TGTGCCATCAGTGAGTCAGGCGGGCCGGGGGTCTATGGCTACACCTTC.

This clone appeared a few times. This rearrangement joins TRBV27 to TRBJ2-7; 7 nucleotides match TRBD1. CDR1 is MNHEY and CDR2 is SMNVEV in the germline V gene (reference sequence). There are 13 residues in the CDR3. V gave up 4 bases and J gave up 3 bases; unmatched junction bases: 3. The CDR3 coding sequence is TGTGCCAGCAGTTCGGGACAGATCTACGAGCAGTACTTC. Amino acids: CASSSGQIYEQYF.

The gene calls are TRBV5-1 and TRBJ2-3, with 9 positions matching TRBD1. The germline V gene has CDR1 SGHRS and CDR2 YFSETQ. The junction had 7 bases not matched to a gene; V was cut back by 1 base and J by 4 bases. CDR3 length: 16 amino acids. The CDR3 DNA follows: TGCGCCAGCAGCTTGACCCCGGGACAGGGAGCAGATACGCAGTATTTT. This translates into CASSLTPGQGADTQYF.

In DNA, the CDR3 is TGTGCCAGCAGCCCCGTTACTAGTTCCGATGAGCAGTTCTTC. The encoded protein is CASSPVTSSDEQFF. The chain combines TRBV4-2 with TRBJ2-1; a weak D match, TRBD2 (5 bases). Germline V CDR1 and CDR2: LGHNA, YNFKEQ. Trimming pared 4 bases from V and 8 bases from J, leaving 15 bases between. This CDR3 spans 14 amino acids.

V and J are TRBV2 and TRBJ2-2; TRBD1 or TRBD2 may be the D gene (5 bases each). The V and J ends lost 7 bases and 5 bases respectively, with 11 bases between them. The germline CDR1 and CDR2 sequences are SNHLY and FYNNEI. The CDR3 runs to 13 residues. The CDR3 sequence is CASKRGETGELFF. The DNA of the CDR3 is TGTGCCAGCAAACGAGGGGAAACCGGGGAGCTGTTTTTT.

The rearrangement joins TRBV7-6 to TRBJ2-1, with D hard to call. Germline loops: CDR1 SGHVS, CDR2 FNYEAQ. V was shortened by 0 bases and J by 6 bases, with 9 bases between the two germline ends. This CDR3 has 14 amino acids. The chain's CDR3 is CASSLAQQSNEQFF. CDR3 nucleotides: TGTGCCAGCAGCTTAGCGCAACAGAGCAATGAGCAGTTCTTC.

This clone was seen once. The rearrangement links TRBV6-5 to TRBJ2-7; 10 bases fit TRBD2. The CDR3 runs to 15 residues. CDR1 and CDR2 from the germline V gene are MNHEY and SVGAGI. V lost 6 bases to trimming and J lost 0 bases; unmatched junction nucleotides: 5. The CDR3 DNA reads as TGTGCCAGCAGATTAGCGGGAGGCACCTCCTACGAGCAGTACTTC. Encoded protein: CASRLAGGTSYEQYF.

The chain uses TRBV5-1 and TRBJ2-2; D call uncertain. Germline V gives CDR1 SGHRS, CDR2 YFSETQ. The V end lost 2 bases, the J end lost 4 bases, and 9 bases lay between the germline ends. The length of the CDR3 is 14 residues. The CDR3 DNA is TGCGCCAGCAGCTTATCTGCAACCACCGGGGAGCTGTTTTTT. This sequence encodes CASSLSATTGELFF.

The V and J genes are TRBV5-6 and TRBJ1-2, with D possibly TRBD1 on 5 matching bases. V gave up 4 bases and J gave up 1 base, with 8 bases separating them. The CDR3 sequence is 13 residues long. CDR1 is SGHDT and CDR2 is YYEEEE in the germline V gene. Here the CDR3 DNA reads TGTGCCAGCAGCCTCGACAGTAACTATGGCTACACCTTC. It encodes CASSLDSNYGYTF.

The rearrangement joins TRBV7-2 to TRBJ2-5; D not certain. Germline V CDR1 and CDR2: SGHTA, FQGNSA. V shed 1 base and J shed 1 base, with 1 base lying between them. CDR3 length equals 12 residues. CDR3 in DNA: TGTGCCAGCAGCTTAGTCCAAGAGACCCAGTACTTC. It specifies CASSLVQETQYF.

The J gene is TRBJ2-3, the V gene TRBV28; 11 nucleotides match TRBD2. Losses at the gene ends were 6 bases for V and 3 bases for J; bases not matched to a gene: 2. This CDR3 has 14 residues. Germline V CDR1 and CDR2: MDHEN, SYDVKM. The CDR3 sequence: CASRLAGGTDTQYF. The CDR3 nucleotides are TGTGCCAGCAGGCTAGCGGGAGGTACAGATACGCAGTATTTT.